The present T cell receptor beta chain was sequenced within a study of cytomegalovirus exposure and HLA in healthy donors (dated by TCRdb to 2015 to 2018). As for the study more broadly: An earlier analysis of roughly 500 of the donors reported 250 to 300 Gb of sequence data and 100 million to 130 million unique TCR beta sequences from 150 million to 200 million T cells. An early release covering 550 to 700 HLA-typed donors comprised about 290 gigabases of sequencing data and tens of millions of unique TCR sequences. The genetic ancestry cluster associated with self-reported Caucasian donors included about 84% of the approximately 410 genotyped donors. The aim of the study was to test whether cataloging public T cell receptors could identify signatures of past pathogen exposure. The T cell repertoires of about 700 subjects were profiled by immunosequencing and related to cytomegalovirus serostatus. A separate validation cohort of 100 to 150 different subjects was used in addition to the approximately 700-subject first cohort. To predict cytomegalovirus infection status, the study combined high-throughput TCR immunosequencing, statistical association of individual TCRs with disease status, and machine learning. In a later analysis, previously published TCR beta repertoires from hundreds of donors were re-analyzed and high-resolution HLA genotyping was added so that TCR occurrence patterns could be studied. The later analysis used no new phenotypic data to find candidate immune exposures, relying instead on TCR beta sequences and their occurrence across donors. An earlier analysis of a few hundred of the donors applied high-throughput TCR beta sequencing to assess whether each TCR beta V gene segment acted as functional or pseudogenic. Alongside the repertoire data, information on donor age, sex, ethnicity and CMV serostatus was compiled. In a later genetic analysis, genome-wide SNP genotypes for about 55% of the roughly 670 donors were used, and that subset was treated as a discovery cohort. Every discovery cohort repertoire had been produced on one sequencing platform. HLA typing covered class I and class II loci at four-digit resolution. The number of typed donors differed by locus: roughly 620-640 for A, B, C, DRB1 and DQB1; about 520 for DQA1; roughly 600 for DPA1; and roughly 490 for DPB1. Roughly five DR-DQ haplotypes were handled as single units for association and clustering, since linkage in the cohort was strong. Among 398 genotyped donors of the cohort, an average of around 220,000 unique TCR beta nucleotide sequences was sequenced per donor, of which about 18% were non-productive.

The study at large found these results: CMV serostatus was the only immune exposure information available for the cohort. V-gene and J-gene trimming of TCR beta chains was associated with a missense DCLRE1C variant in a later genetic analysis, and the association was replicated in an independent cohort. The 87-base-pair reads could not distinguish some IMGT-functional V segments, including TRBV6-2 and TRBV6-3, so those segments were excluded. Because HLA typing was unavailable for some donors at each locus, only the typed subset was used in association tests. The earlier analysis of approximately 540 of the donors excluded over 15 rarely observed V segments, including chromosome 9 orphons, because counts were too low. Compared with the approximately 720-donor mean, donors in an Asian-associated ancestry cluster had fewer N-insertions in productive TCRs, according to a later genetic analysis. In an earlier analysis of a few hundred of the donors, most TCR beta V segments were observed in productive rearrangements about 90% or about 30% of the time, broadly matching IMGT annotations. A later analysis associated about 17,000 TCR beta sequences with specific HLA alleles at a false discovery rate of 0.05. A later analysis found that TCR association rates varied across HLA loci, with DRB1 alleles showing the most associated TCRs and HLA-C alleles the fewest. Three of the identified cytomegalovirus-associated TCR beta chains were confirmed in vitro to be specific for cytomegalovirus antigens. According to the authors, the approach could potentially be generalized to other disease states and immunological phenotypes. In a later analysis, several top co-occurrence clusters were reported to appear linked to parvovirus B19, influenza, CMV and Epstein-Barr virus. A group of highly shared sequence variants was considered likely to be a technical artifact of the sequencing pipeline. A further reported finding was that TCR beta sequences accurately predicted the HLA-A and HLA-B alleles for most subjects in the first cohort. Correlated functional status among segregating V segments might reflect linkage disequilibrium, but an unknown experimental factor could not be ruled out. In a later analysis, HLA-associated TCR beta chains were found to be more clonally expanded and to have lower generation probabilities than equally common non-associated chains. The study listed 150 to 200 TCR beta chains as associated with cytomegalovirus. Most TCR sequences were observed very rarely across donors, whereas some public TCRs were present in many individuals. Sequencing depth was assumed to be roughly uniform across donors in the presence/absence analyses, though that assumption may not hold. Strong co-occurrence of HLA alleles, especially DR and DQ, made assigning TCR associations to individual alleles difficult. A later analysis found that most CMV-associated TCR beta chains appeared HLA-restricted, with HLA associations seemingly driven largely by CMV exposure. In both the original and validation cohorts, the classifier was reported to diagnose cytomegalovirus status with high specificity and sensitivity. Only TCR beta chains were sequenced in this cohort, and the absence of alpha or paired-chain data limited detectable features.

Libraries were prepared through the immunoSEQ multiplex PCR assay. A mixture of 60 forward primers for TCR Vbeta segments and 13 reverse primers for TCR Jbeta segments was used in the multiplex PCR. A multiplex PCR assay on genomic DNA amplified the CDR3 region of rearranged TCR beta genes. The Illumina HiSeq System was used to sequence the amplified TCR beta libraries as 87-base-pair reads. Concerning the study's data processing: Across the roughly 700 repertoires, a later analysis counted about 81 million unique TCR beta chains, roughly 11 million of which were shared by at least two donors. A nearest-neighbor algorithm error-corrected the raw reads and collapsed the reads into unique sequences, merging closely related sequences to remove PCR and sequencing errors. V, D and J gene segments were assigned by aligning CDR3 sequences to IMGT reference sequences. For a sequence to be retained, at least a six-nucleotide match to both a V gene segment and a J gene segment was required. A rearrangement was called productive if the CDR3 had no stop codons and remained in frame with V and J, and every other rearrangement was called non-productive. Following IMGT convention, CDR3 was defined as the stretch from the second conserved V-encoded cysteine to the conserved J-encoded phenylalanine. Sequences without an unambiguous match to a single V gene segment were excluded from the earlier analysis of several hundred of the donors. An earlier analysis of a few hundred of the donors classified V segments as functional when productive rearrangements were above 56.7% and as segregating when the standard deviation between donors was above 5%. A statistical classification framework was built for diagnosing cytomegalovirus status from the catalog of TCR beta chain sequences. V and J gene assignment, in a later analysis, came from comparing TCR nucleotide sequences with IMGT/GENE-DB human TR gene sequences. The TCRdist pipeline was used in a later analysis to assign CDR3 sequences and most-parsimonious VDJ recombination scenarios. In a later analysis, each TCR beta chain was defined by its CDR3 amino acid sequence together with its V-gene family, and reads without a unique V-gene family were excluded. As a way to deal with suspected cross-contamination and a sequencing artifact, a later analysis dropped 450 to 600 nucleotide sequences that were highly shared and had low generation probability. A later analysis calculated a clonal expansion index for each public chain from normalized within-repertoire ranks of inferred template counts. A later analysis computed generation probabilities with a VDJ recombination model fitted to out-of-frame rearrangements, and checked the results against IGoR. A later analysis scored TCR-TCR, TCR-HLA and TCR-CMV co-occurrence with hypergeometric tests, applying a repertoire-size bias correction to TCR pairs. False discovery rates were estimated in a later analysis by permuting HLA or CMV assignments 20 times. A later analysis grouped co-occurring TCRs with DBSCAN, adding TCRdist sequence similarity when clustering within HLA-allele-positive subsets. Repertoires with fewer than 30,000 or more than 120,000 public chains were left out of co-occurrence clustering, as were five repertoires with anomalous nucleotide sharing. Imported from immuneACCESS, the table was reduced by TCRdb to in-frame sequences with V and J called. These copies leave out some clones; in studies compared against another copy, an unresolved V gene accounts for under half, and the cause of the remainder is not known. V and J calls and clone size follow that table, whereas D and trimming were derived from the DNA. This sample holds 150,000 to 200,000 clones; about four fifths were observed only once. The ten biggest clones cover about 2.5% of the sample.

From the germline V gene (reference sequence), CDR1 is DFQATT and CDR2 is SNEGSKA. The CDR3 runs 11 amino acids, cysteine and tryptophan included. Here the CDR3 DNA is all that survives: 33 bases in frame from base 1. Comment on this clone: Its antigen is unknown. One junction end does not reproduce the germline sequence, and a read error may be involved.

The cohort was made up of 666 healthy bone marrow donors. At the time of sampling, every cohort member was nominally healthy, though immune exposures that went unrecorded were likely present. The donor was CMV seronegative and belonged to the group of 380 or so seronegative cohort members. A peripheral blood sample was provided by each donor, and peripheral blood mononuclear cells were used for TCR beta sequencing. The Qiagen DNeasy Blood Extraction Kit was used to extract genomic DNA from the blood cell samples. The chain is encoded by TRBV20-1 joined to TRBJ1-2, and 10 junction bases match TRBD1. The origin of this receptor is a woman aged 45-59 years in good health and CMV-seronegative. The sample consisted of PBMCs. CDR3 sequence: CSARSGQGPEW. The nucleotide sequence is given as TGCAGTGCCAGATCGGGACAGGGGCCCGAGTGG.